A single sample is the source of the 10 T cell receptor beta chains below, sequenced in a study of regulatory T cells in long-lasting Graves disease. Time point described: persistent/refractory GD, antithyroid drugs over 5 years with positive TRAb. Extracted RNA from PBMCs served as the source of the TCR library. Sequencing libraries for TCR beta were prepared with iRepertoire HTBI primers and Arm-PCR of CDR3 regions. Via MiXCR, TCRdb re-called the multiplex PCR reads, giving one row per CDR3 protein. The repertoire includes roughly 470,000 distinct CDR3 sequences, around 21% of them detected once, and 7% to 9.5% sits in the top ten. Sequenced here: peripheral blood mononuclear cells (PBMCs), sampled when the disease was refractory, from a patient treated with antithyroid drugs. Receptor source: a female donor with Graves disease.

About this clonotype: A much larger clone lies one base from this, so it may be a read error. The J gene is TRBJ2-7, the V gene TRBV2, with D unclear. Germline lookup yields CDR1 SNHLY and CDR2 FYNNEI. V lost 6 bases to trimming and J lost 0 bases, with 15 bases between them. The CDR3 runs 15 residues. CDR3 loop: CASSPTGVISYEQYF. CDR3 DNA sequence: TGTGCCAGCAGCCCGACTGGCGTAATCTCCTACGAGCAGTACTTC.

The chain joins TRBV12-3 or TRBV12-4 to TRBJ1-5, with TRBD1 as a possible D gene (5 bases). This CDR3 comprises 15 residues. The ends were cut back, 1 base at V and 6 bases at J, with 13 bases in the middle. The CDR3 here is CASSLGIQGGQPQHF. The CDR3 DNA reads TGTGCCAGCAGTTTAGGAATCCAGGGAGGTCAGCCCCAGCATTTT.

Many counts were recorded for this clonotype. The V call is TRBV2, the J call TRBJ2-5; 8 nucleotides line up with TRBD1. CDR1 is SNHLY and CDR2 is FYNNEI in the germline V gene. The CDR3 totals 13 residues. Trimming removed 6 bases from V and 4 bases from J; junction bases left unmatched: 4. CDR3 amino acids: CASSDRGSETQYF. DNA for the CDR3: TGTGCCAGCAGCGACAGGGGATCAGAGACCCAGTACTTC.

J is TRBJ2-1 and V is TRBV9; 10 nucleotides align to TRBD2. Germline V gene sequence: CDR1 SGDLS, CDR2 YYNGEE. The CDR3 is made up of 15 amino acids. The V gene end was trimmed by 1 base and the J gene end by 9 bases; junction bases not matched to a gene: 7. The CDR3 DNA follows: TGTGCCAGCAGCGTAATAACTAGCGGGATAGGTGAGCAGTTCTTC. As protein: CASSVITSGIGEQFF. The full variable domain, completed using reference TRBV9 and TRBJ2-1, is DSGVTQTPKHLITATGQRVTLRCSPRSGDLSVYWYQQSLDQGLQFLIQYYNGEERAKGNILERFSAQQFPDLHSELNLSSLELGDSALYFCASSVITSGIGEQFFGPGTRLTVL.

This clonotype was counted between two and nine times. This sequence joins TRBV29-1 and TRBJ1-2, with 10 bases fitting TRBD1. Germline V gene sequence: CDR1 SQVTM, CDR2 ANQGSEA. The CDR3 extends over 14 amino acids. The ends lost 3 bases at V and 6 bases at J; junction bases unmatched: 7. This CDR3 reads CSVELLGTGDGYTF. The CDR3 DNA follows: TGCAGCGTTGAGCTCCTTGGGACAGGGGATGGCTACACCTTC.

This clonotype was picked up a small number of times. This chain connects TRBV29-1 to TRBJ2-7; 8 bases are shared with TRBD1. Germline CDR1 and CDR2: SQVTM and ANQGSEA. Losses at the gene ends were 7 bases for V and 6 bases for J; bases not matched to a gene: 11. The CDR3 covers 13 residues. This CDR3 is CSAADRVKGEQYF. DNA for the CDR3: TGCAGCGCTGCGGACAGGGTCAAAGGCGAGCAGTACTTC.

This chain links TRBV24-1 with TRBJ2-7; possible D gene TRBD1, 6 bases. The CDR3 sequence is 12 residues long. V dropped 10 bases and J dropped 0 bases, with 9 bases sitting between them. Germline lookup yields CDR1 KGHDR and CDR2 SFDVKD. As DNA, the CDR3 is TGTGCCACTGGGGACAACTCCTACGAGCAGTACTTC. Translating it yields CATGDNSYEQYF.

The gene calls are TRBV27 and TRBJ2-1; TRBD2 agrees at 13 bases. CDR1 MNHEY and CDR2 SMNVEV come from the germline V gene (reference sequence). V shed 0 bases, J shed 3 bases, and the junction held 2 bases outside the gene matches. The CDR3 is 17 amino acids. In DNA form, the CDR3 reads TGTGCCAGCAGTTTATCGGGACTAGCGGGGAACTACAATGAGCAGTTCTTC. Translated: CASSLSGLAGNYNEQFF.

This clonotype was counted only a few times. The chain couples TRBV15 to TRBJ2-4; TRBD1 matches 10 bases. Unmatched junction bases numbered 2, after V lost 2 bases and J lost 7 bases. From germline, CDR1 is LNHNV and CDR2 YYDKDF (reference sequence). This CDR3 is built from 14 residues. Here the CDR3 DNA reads TGTGCCACCAGCAGATGGACAGGGGGTAACATTCAGTACTTC. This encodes CATSRWTGGNIQYF.

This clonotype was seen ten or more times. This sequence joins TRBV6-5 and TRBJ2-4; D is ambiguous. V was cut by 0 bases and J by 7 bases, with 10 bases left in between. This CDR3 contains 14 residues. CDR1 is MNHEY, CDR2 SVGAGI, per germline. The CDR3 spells CASSYSIVVNIQYF. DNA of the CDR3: TGTGCCAGCAGTTACTCGATTGTGGTGAACATTCAGTACTTC.